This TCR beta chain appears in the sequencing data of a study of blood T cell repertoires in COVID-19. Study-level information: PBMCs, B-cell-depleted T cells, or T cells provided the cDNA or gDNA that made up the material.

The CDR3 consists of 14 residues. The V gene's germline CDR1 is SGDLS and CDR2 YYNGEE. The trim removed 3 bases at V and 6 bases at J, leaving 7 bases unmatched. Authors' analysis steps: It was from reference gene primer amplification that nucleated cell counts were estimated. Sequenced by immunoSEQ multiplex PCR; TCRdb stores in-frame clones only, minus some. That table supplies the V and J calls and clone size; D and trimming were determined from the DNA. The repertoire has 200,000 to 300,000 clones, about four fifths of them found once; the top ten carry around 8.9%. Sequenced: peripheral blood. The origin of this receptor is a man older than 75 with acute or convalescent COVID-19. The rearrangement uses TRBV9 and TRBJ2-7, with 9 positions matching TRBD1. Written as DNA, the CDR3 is TGTGCCAGCAGCGGCCGGGACAGGGTCGGCGAGCAGTACTTC. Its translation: CASSGRDRVGEQYF.